One TCR beta chain is described in this entry. The antigen is not known. This entry is derived from a study of neoadjuvant nivolumab and ipilimumab in lung cancer. Study-wide results and caveats: Higher pretherapy blood TCR richness went with higher resected-tumor richness. Resected tumors had greater TCR richness and clonality than uninvolved lung. TCR receptors were sequenced in few samples.

Produced via immunoSEQ multiplex PCR; TCRdb's table is partial and in-frame only. Here the sample spans about 26,000 clones, 75% to 90% being singletons. Source: tumor tissue, taken after neoadjuvant nivolumab, alone or with ipilimumab, at or shortly before surgery. The sequence derives from an adult with non-small cell lung cancer.

CDR3 nucleotides: TGTGCCAGCTCACCACTCCTGAACACCGGGGAGCTGTTTTTT. Translating it yields CASSPLLNTGELFF. J is TRBJ2-2 and V is TRBV18; D is undetermined. The CDR3 has 14 amino acids. V lost 1 base and J 1 base, leaving 4 bases between the germline ends. Germline V gene sequence: CDR1 KGHSH, CDR2 LQKENI.